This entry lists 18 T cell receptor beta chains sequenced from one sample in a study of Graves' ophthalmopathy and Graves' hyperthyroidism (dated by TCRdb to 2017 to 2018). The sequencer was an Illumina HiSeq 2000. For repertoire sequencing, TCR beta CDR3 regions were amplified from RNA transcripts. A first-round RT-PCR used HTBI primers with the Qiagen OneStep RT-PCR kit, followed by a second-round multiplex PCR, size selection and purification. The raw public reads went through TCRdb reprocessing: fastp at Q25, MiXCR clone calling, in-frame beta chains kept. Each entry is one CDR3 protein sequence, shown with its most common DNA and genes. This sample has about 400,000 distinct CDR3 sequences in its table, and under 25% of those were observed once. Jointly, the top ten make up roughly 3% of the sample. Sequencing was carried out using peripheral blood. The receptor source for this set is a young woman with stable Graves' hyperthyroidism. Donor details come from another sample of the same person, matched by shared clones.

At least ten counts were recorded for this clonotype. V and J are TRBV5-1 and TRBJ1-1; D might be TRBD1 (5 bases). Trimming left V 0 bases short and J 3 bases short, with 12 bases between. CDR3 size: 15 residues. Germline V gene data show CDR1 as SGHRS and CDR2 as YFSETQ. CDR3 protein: CASSLGLGGDTEAFF. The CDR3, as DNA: TGCGCCAGCAGCTTGGGATTGGGAGGGGACACTGAAGCTTTCTTT.

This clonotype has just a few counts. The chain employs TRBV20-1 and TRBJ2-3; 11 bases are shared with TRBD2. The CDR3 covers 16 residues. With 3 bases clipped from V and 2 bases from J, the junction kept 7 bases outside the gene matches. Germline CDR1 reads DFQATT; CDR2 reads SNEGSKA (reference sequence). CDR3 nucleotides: TGCAGTGCTAGTGGCCTAGCGGGGGGACCCACAGATACGCAGTATTTT. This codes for CSASGLAGGPTDTQYF.

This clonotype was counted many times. DNA for the CDR3: TGTGCCAGCAGAGGACAGGGCCTGGGGACCCAGTACTTC. This codes for CASRGQGLGTQYF. The chain is built from TRBV2 and TRBJ2-5; 8 nucleotides line up with TRBD1. With 6 bases clipped from V and 7 bases from J, the junction kept 7 bases outside the gene matches. CDR3 length: 13 residues. Germline V CDR1 and CDR2: SNHLY, FYNNEI. The full variable domain, completed using reference TRBV2 and TRBJ2-5, is EPEVTQTPSHQVTQMGQEVILRCVPISNHLYFYWYRQILGQKVEFLVSFYNNEISEKSEIFDDQFSVERPDGSNFTLKIRSTKLEDSAMYFCASRGQGLGTQYFGPGTRLLVL.

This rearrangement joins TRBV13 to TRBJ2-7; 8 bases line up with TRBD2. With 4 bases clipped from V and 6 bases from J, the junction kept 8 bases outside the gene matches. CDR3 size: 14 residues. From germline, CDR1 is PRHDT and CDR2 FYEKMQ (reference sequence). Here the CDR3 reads CASSSAGARSEQYF. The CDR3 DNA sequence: TGTGCCAGCAGCTCAGCGGGAGCCCGCTCCGAGCAGTACTTC.

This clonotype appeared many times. The chain's CDR3 is CASSPIARPQETQYF. DNA of the CDR3: TGTGCCAGCAGCCCCATCGCCCGGCCTCAAGAGACCCAGTACTTC. The chain employs TRBV12-3 or TRBV12-4 and TRBJ2-5; D ambiguous. V was shortened by 6 bases and J by 2 bases, with 16 bases between the two germline ends. The CDR3 has 15 amino acids.

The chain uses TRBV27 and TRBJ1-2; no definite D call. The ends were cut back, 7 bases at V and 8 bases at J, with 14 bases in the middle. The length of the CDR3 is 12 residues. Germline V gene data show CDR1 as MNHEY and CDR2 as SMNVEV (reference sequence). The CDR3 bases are TGTGCCAGCAAGGATTCGGCGTTAGGCTACACCTTC. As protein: CASKDSALGYTF.

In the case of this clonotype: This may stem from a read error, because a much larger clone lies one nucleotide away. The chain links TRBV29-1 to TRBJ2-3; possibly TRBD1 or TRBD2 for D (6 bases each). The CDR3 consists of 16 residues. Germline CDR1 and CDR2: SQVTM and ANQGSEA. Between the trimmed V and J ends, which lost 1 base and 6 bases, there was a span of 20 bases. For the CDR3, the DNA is TGCAGCGTTGAAGGTCCGAGACAGGACTATGGGGATACGCAGTATTTT. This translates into CSVEGPRQDYGDTQYF.

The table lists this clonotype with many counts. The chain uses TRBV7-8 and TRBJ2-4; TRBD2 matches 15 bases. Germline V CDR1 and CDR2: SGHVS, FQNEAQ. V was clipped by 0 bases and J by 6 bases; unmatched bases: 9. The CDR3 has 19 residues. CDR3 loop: CASSLAVGLAGGPGNIQYF. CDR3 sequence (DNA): TGTGCCAGCAGCTTAGCGGTCGGACTAGCGGGAGGGCCAGGAAACATTCAGTACTTC.

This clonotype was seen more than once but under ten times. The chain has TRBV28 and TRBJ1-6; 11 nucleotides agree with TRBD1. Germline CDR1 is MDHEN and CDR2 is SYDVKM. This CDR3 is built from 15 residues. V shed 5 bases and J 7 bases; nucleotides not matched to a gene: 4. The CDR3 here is CASSGTGGRNSPLHF. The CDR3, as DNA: TGTGCCAGCAGTGGGACAGGGGGGAGGAATTCACCCCTCCACTTT.

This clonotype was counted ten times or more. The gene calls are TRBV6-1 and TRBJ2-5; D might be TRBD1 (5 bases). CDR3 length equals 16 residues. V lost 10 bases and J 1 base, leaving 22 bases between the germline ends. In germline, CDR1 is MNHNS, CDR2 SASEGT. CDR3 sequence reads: CATGPGAGQGQETQYF. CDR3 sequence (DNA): TGTGCCACCGGCCCTGGGGCTGGGCAGGGCCAAGAGACCCAGTACTTC.

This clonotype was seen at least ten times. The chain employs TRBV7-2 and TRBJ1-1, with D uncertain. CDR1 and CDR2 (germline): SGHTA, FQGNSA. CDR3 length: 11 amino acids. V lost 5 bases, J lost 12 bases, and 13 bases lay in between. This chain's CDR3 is CASSNLAFPFF. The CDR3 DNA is TGTGCCAGCAGCAATCTAGCATTCCCTTTCTTT.

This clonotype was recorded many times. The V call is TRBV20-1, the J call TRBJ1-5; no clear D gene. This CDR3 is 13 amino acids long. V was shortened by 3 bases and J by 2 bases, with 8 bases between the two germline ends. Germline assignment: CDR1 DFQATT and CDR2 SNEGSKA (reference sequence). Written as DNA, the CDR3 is TGCAGTGCTAGTCACTCGGGCAATCAGCCCCAGCATTTT. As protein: CSASHSGNQPQHF.

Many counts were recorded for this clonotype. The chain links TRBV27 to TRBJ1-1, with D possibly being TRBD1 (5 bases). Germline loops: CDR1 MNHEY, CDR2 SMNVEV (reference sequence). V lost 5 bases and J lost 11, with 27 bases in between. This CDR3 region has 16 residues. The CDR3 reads CASSPKSKGAPRSAFF. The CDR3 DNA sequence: TGTGCCAGCAGTCCGAAATCAAAAGGGGCCCCTCGTTCGGCTTTCTTT.

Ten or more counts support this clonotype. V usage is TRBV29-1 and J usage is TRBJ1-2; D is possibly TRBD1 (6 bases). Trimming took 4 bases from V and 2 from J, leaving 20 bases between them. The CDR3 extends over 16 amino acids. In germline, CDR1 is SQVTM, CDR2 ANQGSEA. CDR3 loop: CSVVTSGQGLNYGYTF. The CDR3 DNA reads TGCAGCGTTGTAACTTCCGGGCAGGGGTTGAACTATGGCTACACCTTC.

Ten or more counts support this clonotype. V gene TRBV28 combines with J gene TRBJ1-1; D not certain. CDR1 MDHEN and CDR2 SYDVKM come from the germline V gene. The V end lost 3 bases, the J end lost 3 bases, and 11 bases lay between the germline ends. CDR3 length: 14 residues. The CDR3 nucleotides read TGTGCCAGCAGTTTCCTGGCGGGTCACACTGAAGCTTTCTTT. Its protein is CASSFLAGHTEAFF.

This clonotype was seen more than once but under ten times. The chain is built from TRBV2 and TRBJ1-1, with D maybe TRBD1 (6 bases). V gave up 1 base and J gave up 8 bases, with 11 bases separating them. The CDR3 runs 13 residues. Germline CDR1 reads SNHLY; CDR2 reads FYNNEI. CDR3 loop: CASSEGTDLEAFF. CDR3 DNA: TGTGCCAGCAGTGAAGGGACAGACCTCGAAGCTTTCTTT.

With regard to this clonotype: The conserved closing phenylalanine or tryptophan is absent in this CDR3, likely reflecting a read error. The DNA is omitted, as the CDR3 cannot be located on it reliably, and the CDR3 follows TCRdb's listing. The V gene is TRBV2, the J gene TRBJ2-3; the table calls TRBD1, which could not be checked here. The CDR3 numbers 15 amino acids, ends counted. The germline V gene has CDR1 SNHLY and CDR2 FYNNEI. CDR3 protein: CASSTGQGNTDTQYC.

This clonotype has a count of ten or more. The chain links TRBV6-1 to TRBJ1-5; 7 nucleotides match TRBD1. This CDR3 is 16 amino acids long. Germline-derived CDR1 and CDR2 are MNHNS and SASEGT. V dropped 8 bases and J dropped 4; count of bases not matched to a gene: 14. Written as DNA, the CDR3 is TGTGCCAGCTCCAAAAATACCGGGACAGTAAATCAGCCCCAGCATTTT. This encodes CASSKNTGTVNQPQHF.